These 4 T cell receptor beta chains were all obtained from the same sample, sequenced in a study of molecular identifiers for immune sequencing clone quantification (dated by TCRdb to the late 2010s). Library generation was performed with PCR. The instrument given in TCRdb is NextSeq 500. The public reads were quality trimmed at Q25 with fastp and then assembled into clones with MiXCR by TCRdb, keeping productive beta chains. Identical CDR3 protein sequences are pooled into one entry, listed with their most common genes and DNA. The sample table contains approximately 590,000 distinct CDR3 sequences; only one count was recorded for around 25% of them. Together, the top ten hold about 0.84% of the sample. The sample comprised naive CD8+ T cells from blood, with Jurkat cell RNA spiked in. The sample's cell subset or site label is to be understood as: FACS-sorted CD8+CD4-CCR7+CD45RA+ naive T cells. The receptor set was obtained from a human donor in good health. Some libraries in this study had Jurkat cell RNA spiked in.

Only a few counts were recorded for this clonotype. The V and J genes are TRBV12-3 or TRBV12-4 and TRBJ2-2, with 9 bases aligning to TRBD2. With V trimmed by 3 bases and J by 2 bases, 7 bases remained unmatched. The CDR3 has 17 residues. CDR3 loop: CASSFPSGAPNTGELFF. The CDR3 DNA reads TGTGCCAGCAGTTTCCCTAGCGGGGCGCCCAACACCGGGGAGCTGTTTTTT.

V and J are TRBV4-1 and TRBJ1-4; D gene ambiguous. Trimming shortened V by 3 bases and J by 0 bases, and 8 bases separated the two germline ends. This CDR3 spans 15 amino acids. CDR1 is MGHRA, CDR2 YSYEKL, per germline. The CDR3 spells CASSHLTTTNEKLFF. Here the CDR3 DNA reads TGCGCCAGCAGCCACCTCACGACAACTAATGAAAAACTGTTTTTT.

This clonotype was seen a few times. The gene calls are TRBV5-6 and TRBJ2-1; TRBD2 might be the D (5 bases). Germline lookup yields CDR1 SGHDT and CDR2 YYEEEE. V was trimmed by 2 bases and J by 4 bases, leaving 10 bases between them. This CDR3 has 14 residues. CDR3 sequence reads: CASSFRDIYNEQFF. The CDR3 nucleotides read TGTGCCAGCAGCTTCCGGGATATATACAATGAGCAGTTCTTC.

Only a few counts were recorded for this clonotype. V usage is TRBV4-1 and J usage is TRBJ1-2, with D unresolved. The CDR3 is 18 amino acids. Trimming pared 0 bases from V and 4 bases from J, leaving 21 bases between. Germline-derived CDR1 and CDR2 are MGHRA and YSYEKL. As DNA, the CDR3 is TGCGCCAGCAGCCAAGATCACGGCGGCAGCGAAAATTCCTATGGCTACACCTTC. Protein sequence: CASSQDHGGSENSYGYTF.